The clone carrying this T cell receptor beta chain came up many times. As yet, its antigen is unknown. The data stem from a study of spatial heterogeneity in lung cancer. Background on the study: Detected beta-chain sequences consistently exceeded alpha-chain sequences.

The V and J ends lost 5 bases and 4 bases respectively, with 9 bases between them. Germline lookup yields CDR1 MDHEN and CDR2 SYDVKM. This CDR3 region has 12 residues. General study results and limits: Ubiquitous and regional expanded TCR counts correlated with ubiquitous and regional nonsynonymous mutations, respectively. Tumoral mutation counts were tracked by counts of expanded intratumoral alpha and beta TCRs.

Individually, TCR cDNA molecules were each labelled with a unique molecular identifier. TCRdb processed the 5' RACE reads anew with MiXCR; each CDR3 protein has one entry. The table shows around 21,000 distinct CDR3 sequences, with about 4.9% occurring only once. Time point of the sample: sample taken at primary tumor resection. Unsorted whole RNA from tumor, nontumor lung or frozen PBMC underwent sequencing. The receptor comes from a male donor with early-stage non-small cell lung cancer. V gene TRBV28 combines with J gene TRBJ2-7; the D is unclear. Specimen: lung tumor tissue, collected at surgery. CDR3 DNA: TGTGCCAGCAGTACTGGCTTATACGAGCAGTACTTC. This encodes CASSTGLYEQYF.